A single sample is the source of the 3 T cell receptor beta chains below, sequenced in a study of PD-L1 blockade in urothelial cancer. Time point defined: pretreatment peripheral blood. The method was immunoSEQ multiplex PCR; TCRdb's version includes in-frame clones alone and lacks a portion of them. The sample consists of 98,000 or so clones, around 89% of them appearing once. The starting material was PBMCs, obtained around atezolizumab (anti-PD-L1) treatment. Receptors were obtained from a man in his sixties with urothelial cancer.

The rearrangement uses TRBV9 and TRBJ2-2; D may be TRBD2 (6 bases). The CDR3 length is 15 residues. The germline CDR1 and CDR2 sequences are SGDLS and YYNGEE. Between the trimmed V and J ends, which lost 5 bases and 0 bases, there was a span of 11 bases. The CDR3 region has the DNA TGTGCCAGCAGGCGCGGGACTGCGAACACCGGGGAGCTGTTTTTT. Its translation is CASRRGTANTGELFF.

This rearrangement joins TRBV29-1 to TRBJ2-1; 8 bases match TRBD1. Trimming cost V 6 bases and J 2 bases; bases outside gene matches: 12. CDR1 is SQVTM, CDR2 ANQGSEA, per germline. The CDR3 is 16 amino acids. In nucleotides, the CDR3 is TGCAGCGTCGCAAATACTCAGGGGGCCACCTACAATGAGCAGTTCTTC. Encoded protein: CSVANTQGATYNEQFF.

The chain uses TRBV7-2 and TRBJ2-2, with 10 bases lining up with TRBD2. Germline-derived CDR1 and CDR2 are SGHTA and FQGNSA. V lost 3 bases, J lost 0 bases, and 4 bases stayed unmatched. CDR3 size: 17 residues. For the CDR3, the DNA is TGTGCCAGCAGCTTCCTAGCGGGAGTAGCGAACACCGGGGAGCTGTTTTTT. Translating it yields CASSFLAGVANTGELFF.